The 7 T cell receptor beta chains below were found in one sample sequenced in a study of cytomegalovirus exposure and HLA in healthy donors. It was with 60 Vbeta and 13 Jbeta primers that the PCR ran. Some clones are missing from TCRdb's copy, which holds only in-frame ones; the method was immunoSEQ multiplex PCR. The top ten hold about 2% of the sample, which has about 200,000 clones, more than 65% seen once. The material sequenced was PBMCs. The source of these receptors is a woman in her twenties or thirties in good health and CMV-seronegative.

The V gene is TRBV10-3, the J gene TRBJ2-7; TRBD1 agrees at 7 bases. Per the germline V gene, CDR1 is ENHRY and CDR2 is SYGVKD. V lost 6 bases to trimming and J lost 7 bases; unmatched junction nucleotides: 3. The CDR3 extends over 11 amino acids. The CDR3, as DNA: TGTGCCATCAGCGAGACAGGGGAGCAGTACTTC. It codes for CAISETGEQYF.

The V gene is TRBV4-3, the J gene TRBJ2-1; 7 bases are shared with TRBD2. CDR1 and CDR2 from the germline V gene are LGHNA and YSLEER. V was clipped by 0 bases and J by 4 bases; unmatched bases: 9. The CDR3 has 17 amino acids. The CDR3 DNA follows: TGCGCCAGCAGCCAAGATTGGGGAGGGGCGAGGTACAATGAGCAGTTCTTC. It yields the protein CASSQDWGGARYNEQFF.

The chain uses TRBV4-1 and TRBJ1-5; the D gene is possibly TRBD1 (5 bases). The germline V and J ends were trimmed by 1 base and 1 base, with 17 bases remaining between them. The germline V gene encodes CDR1 MGHRA and CDR2 YSYEKL. CDR3 length: 18 residues. The CDR3 sequence: CASSQVRTQRGSNQPQHF. In DNA, the CDR3 is TGCGCCAGCAGCCAAGTCCGCACACAAAGGGGAAGCAATCAGCCCCAGCATTTT.

The chain couples TRBV29-1 to TRBJ2-2; TRBD1 aligns across 7 bases. CDR1 SQVTM and CDR2 ANQGSEA come from the germline V gene. V gave up 6 bases and J gave up 3 bases; unmatched junction bases: 1. The length of the CDR3 is 12 residues. CDR3 loop: CSVTGDTGELFF. As DNA, the CDR3 is TGCAGCGTCACAGGGGACACCGGGGAGCTGTTTTTT.

This clone turned up a few times. The chain has TRBV2 and TRBJ2-3, with TRBD1 as a possible D gene (6 bases). Trimming removed 5 bases at V and 0 bases at J, with 12 bases between. CDR3 length: 15 residues. Germline CDR1 reads SNHLY; CDR2 reads FYNNEI. The CDR3 DNA sequence: TGTGCCAGCAGTTGGGACATCTCTAGCACAGATACGCAGTATTTT. Translating gives CASSWDISSTDTQYF.

The chain employs TRBV27 and TRBJ1-3; 7 nucleotides line up with TRBD1. J was trimmed by 0 bases and V by 7 bases; bases with no gene match: 6. This CDR3 has 15 residues. From germline, CDR1 is MNHEY and CDR2 SMNVEV (reference sequence). CDR3 sequence (DNA): TGTGCCAGCAAATTGACAGGGAACTCTGGAAACACCATATATTTT. Encoded protein: CASKLTGNSGNTIYF.

This chain uses TRBV9 with TRBJ2-3; 10 bases align to TRBD2. From germline, CDR1 is SGDLS and CDR2 YYNGEE. The V segment lost 3 bases and the J segment 5 bases; nucleotides outside the gene matches: 9. This CDR3 has 16 residues. CDR3 nucleotide sequence: TGTGCCAGCAGCGCCCGCGGGCTAGCGGGAGAAGATACGCAGTATTTT. This sequence encodes CASSARGLAGEDTQYF.